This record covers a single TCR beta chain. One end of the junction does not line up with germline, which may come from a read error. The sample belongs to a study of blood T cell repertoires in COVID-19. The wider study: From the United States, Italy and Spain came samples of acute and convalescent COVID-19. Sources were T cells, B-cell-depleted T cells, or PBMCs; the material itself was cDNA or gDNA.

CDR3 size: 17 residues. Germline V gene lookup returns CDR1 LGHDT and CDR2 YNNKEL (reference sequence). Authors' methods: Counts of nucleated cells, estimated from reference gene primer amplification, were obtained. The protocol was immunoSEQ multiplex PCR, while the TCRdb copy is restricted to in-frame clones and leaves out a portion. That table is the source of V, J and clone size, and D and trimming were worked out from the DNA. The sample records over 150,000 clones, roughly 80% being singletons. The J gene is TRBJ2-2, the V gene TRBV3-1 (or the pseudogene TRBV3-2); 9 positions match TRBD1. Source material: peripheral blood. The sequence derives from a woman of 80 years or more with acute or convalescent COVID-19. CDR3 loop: CASSEEGQGLRAGELFF. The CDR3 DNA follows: TGTGCCAGCAGCGAAGAAGGACAGGGGTTACGGGCCGGGGAGCTGTTTTTT.